A selection of T cell receptor beta chains follows, all from one sample in a study of blood T cell repertoires in COVID-19. The assay was immunoSEQ multiplex PCR, and TCRdb's table has in-frame clones only and misses some. In the table there are 300,000 to 350,000 clones, around nine tenths of which are singletons. Sequencing was carried out using peripheral blood. The receptors were sampled from a woman aged 18 to 35 who had recovered from COVID-19. Each CDR3 is given with its conserved first and last residue. The order of the fields is J gene, V gene, D gene, clone size, CDR3 DNA, CDR3 protein. The D gene is left open where the match is weak. Only part of the rows carry a size: once, few, many, or a class if the clone is expanded.

TRBJ1-1 | TRBV12-3/TRBV12-4 | - | - | TGTGCCAGCAGTTTAGGGGGGCGCCGAGCTTTCTTT | CASSLGGRRAFF
TRBJ1-5 | TRBV25-1 | - | - | TGTGCCAGCAGTGAATTCGGGGATTATAGCAATCAGCCCCAGCATTTT | CASSEFGDYSNQPQHF
TRBJ2-1 | TRBV9 | TRBD2 | - | TGTGCCAGCAGCGTATTGAGTCTAGCGGGAAGCAATGAGCAGTTCTTC | CASSVLSLAGSNEQFF
TRBJ1-2 | TRBV7-9 | - | - | TGTGCCAGCAGCCAGCATGACAGTCTTCCCTATGGCTACACCTTC | CASSQHDSLPYGYTF
TRBJ2-1 | TRBV5-6 | - | - | TGTGCCAGTCATGAGGGAGCTCAGGATGAGCAGTTCTTC | CASHEGAQDEQFF
TRBJ2-5 | TRBV14 | TRBD2 | - | TGTGCCAGCAGCCTCGGACTAGCGGGAGAAGAGACCCAGTACTTC | CASSLGLAGEETQYF
TRBJ2-1 | TRBV7-2 | TRBD2 | - | TGTGCCAGCAGCAAAGGGATAGCGGGAGGACTATCCTACAATGAGCAGTTCTTC | CASSKGIAGGLSYNEQFF
TRBJ2-3 | TRBV7-8 | - | - | TGTGCCAGCAGCTTAGCTCCGGCCCAGGTGGCAGATACGCAGTATTTT | CASSLAPAQVADTQYF
TRBJ2-3 | TRBV2 | TRBD1 | - | TGTGCCAGCAGTGGTACAGGGGGAACGCGGGGCGCAGATACGCAGTATTTT | CASSGTGGTRGADTQYF
TRBJ2-3 | TRBV10-2 | TRBD2 | - | TGCGCCAGCAGTGATGGTAGCGGGGTCAGGCACACCACAGATACGCAGTATTTT | CASSDGSGVRHTTDTQYF
TRBJ2-1 | TRBV11-2 | TRBD2 | - | TGTGCCAGCAGCTTATTCGGCGGGAGTGTACCGTTCTTC | CASSLFGGSVPFF
TRBJ2-6 | TRBV6-5 | - | - | TGTGCCAGCAGTTACTCGCGCCCTGGGGCCAACGTCCTGACTTTC | CASSYSRPGANVLTF
TRBJ1-2 | TRBV7-9 | TRBD1 | - | TGTGCCAGCAGCAGCACGGACAGGGGGAGGTATGGCTACACCTTC | CASSSTDRGRYGYTF
TRBJ2-1 | TRBV25-1 | - | - | TGTGCCAGCAGACCGAGCTCCAATGAGCAGTTCTTC | CASRPSSNEQFF
TRBJ2-6 | TRBV5-1 | - | - | TGCGCCAGCAGCTTGGTCCCGGGATTGGGCTCTGGGGCCAACGTCCTGACTTTC | CASSLVPGLGSGANVLTF
TRBJ1-1 | TRBV7-9 | - | - | TGTGCCAGCAGCTTAGCGAGGTCAGGGGAAACTGAAGCTTTCTTT | CASSLARSGETEAFF
TRBJ2-3 | TRBV5-1 | - | - | TGCGCCAGCAGCGGCCTCCCGGTCCCAGGGGCAGATACGCAGTATTTT | CASSGLPVPGADTQYF
TRBJ1-2 | TRBV4-3 | - | - | TGCGCCAGCAGCCCCCGGGGTAGCTATGGCTACACCTTC | CASSPRGSYGYTF
TRBJ1-2 | TRBV19 | - | - | TGTGCCAGTAGCAACGAGCGGGGAGGGGACTATGGCTACACCTTC | CASSNERGGDYGYTF
TRBJ1-1 | TRBV18 | - | - | TGTGCCAGCTCACCATCCCGGGACACTGAAGCTTTCTTT | CASSPSRDTEAFF
TRBJ1-2 | TRBV6-1 | - | - | TGTGCCAGCAGTGAATCCTATAACTATGGCTACACCTTC | CASSESYNYGYTF
TRBJ2-2 | TRBV6-5 | TRBD1 | - | TGTGCCAGTGGGACAGGGTTTTACACCGGGGAGCTGTTTTTT | CASGTGFYTGELFF
TRBJ1-5 | TRBV6-1 | TRBD1 | - | TGTGCCAGCAGTGACGGGGGACAGGCCTCCCAGCCCCAGCATTTT | CASSDGGQASQPQHF
TRBJ2-1 | TRBV19 | - | - | TGTGCCAGTAGGGGCAAGTCCTACAATGAGCAGTTCTTC | CASRGKSYNEQFF
TRBJ1-4 | TRBV5-1 | - | - | TGCGCCAGCATTGACAGGCTTCCAGTCCCTAGCGAAAAACTGTTTTTT | CASIDRLPVPSEKLFF
TRBJ2-3 | TRBV11-3 | TRBD2 | - | TGTGCCAGCAGCTTGCGAACTAGCGGGATAATAGATACGCAGTATTTT | CASSLRTSGIIDTQYF
TRBJ1-1 | TRBV19 | - | few | TGTGCCAGTAGTATAACCGGGACACCGAACACTGAAGCTTTCTTT | CASSITGTPNTEAFF
TRBJ1-6 | TRBV7-2 | TRBD1 | - | TGTGCGTCAGAGAGGGGGCAGGAAGGGTCACCCCTCCACTTT | CASERGQEGSPLHF
TRBJ2-1 | TRBV4-3 | - | - | TGCGCCAGCAGCCGATTTCAGCGGGATGAGCAGTTCTTC | CASSRFQRDEQFF
TRBJ2-5 | TRBV9 | TRBD1 | - | TGTGCCAGCAGCGTAGGGGGACAGAGGGAGACCCAGTACTTC | CASSVGGQRETQYF
TRBJ2-1 | TRBV6-2/TRBV6-3 | - | - | TGTGCCAGCAGTTACTCAGCACTAGCTCGCTCCTACAATGAGCAGTTCTTC | CASSYSALARSYNEQFF
TRBJ2-6 | TRBV29-1 | - | - | TGCAGCGTCCAGGGTGCGTCTGGGGCCAACGTCCTGACTTTC | CSVQGASGANVLTF
TRBJ1-2 | TRBV27 | TRBD1 | - | TGTGCCACCGGGGGCAGGGGGCTTGGTGGCTACACCTTC | CATGGRGLGGYTF
TRBJ1-4 | TRBV5-1 | TRBD1 | - | TGCGCCAGCAGCTGGACAGGGTTTTCGGGTGAAAAACTGTTTTTT | CASSWTGFSGEKLFF
TRBJ1-2 | TRBV4-1 | TRBD1 | - | TGCGCCAGCAGCCAAATTCTCCGGGACAGGGTCTATGGCTACACCTTC | CASSQILRDRVYGYTF
TRBJ1-4 | TRBV2 | TRBD1 | - | TGTGCCAGCAGGATACAGGGGGCCGAAAAACTGTTTTTT | CASRIQGAEKLFF
TRBJ2-3 | TRBV6-5 | - | - | TGTGCCAGCAGTTACCGGGGGTCTAGCACAGATACGCAGTATTTT | CASSYRGSSTDTQYF
TRBJ2-3 | TRBV7-2 | TRBD2 | - | TGTGCCAGCAGCTTTCGGCGGGAGGTGGCAGATACGCAGTATTTT | CASSFRREVADTQYF
TRBJ1-5 | TRBV19 | - | - | TGTGCCAGTAGTACCCTCGGGGGTAGCAATCAGCCCCAGCATTTT | CASSTLGGSNQPQHF
TRBJ2-1 | TRBV29-1 | TRBD2 | - | TGCAGCGTTCTGGGACTAGCGGGTTACAATGAGCAGTTCTTC | CSVLGLAGYNEQFF
TRBJ1-5 | TRBV2 | TRBD1 | few | TGTGCCAGCACCGACCGGGACAGGGGTTGGCGCAATCAGCCCCAGCATTTT | CASTDRDRGWRNQPQHF
TRBJ1-1 | TRBV11-3 | - | - | TGTGCCAGCAGCCCCGGGACACTGAAGACTGAAGCTTTCTTT | CASSPGTLKTEAFF
TRBJ2-2 | TRBV24-1 | TRBD2 | once | TGTGCCACCAGTGATCCTTCCGGGGTTAGCGGGATTACCGGGGAGCTGTTTTTT | CATSDPSGVSGITGELFF
TRBJ2-3 | TRBV19 | TRBD2 | - | TGTGCCAGTAGTATAGATGGTAGCGGGATTGAAGATACGCAGTATTTT | CASSIDGSGIEDTQYF
TRBJ1-5 | TRBV4-1 | - | few | TGCGCCAGCAGCCAGGGGGCTAGCAATCAGCCCCAGCATTTT | CASSQGASNQPQHF
TRBJ1-2 | TRBV29-1 | TRBD1 | - | TGCAGCGGGATCGACAGGGTAGACTATGGCTACACCTTC | CSGIDRVDYGYTF
TRBJ2-1 | TRBV6-2/TRBV6-3 | - | - | TGTGCCAGCAGTCCCCGTTCGGGTATTGATGAGCAGTTCTTC | CASSPRSGIDEQFF
TRBJ2-1 | TRBV4-3 | TRBD2 | - | TGCGCCAGCAGCCAAGACTACTGGGGGACTAGCGGACCCTACAATGAGCAGTTCTTC | CASSQDYWGTSGPYNEQFF
TRBJ2-1 | TRBV19 | TRBD2 | - | TGTGCCAGTAGTCACCTAGCGGCCTACAATGAGCAGTTCTTC | CASSHLAAYNEQFF
TRBJ1-4 | TRBV3-1/TRBV3-2 | TRBD1 | - | TGTGCCAGCAGCCAAGATGGGACAGGTGCAGAAAAACTGTTTTTT | CASSQDGTGAEKLFF
TRBJ2-3 | TRBV30 | - | - | TGTGCCTGGAGCTTGTCGGGGGATACGCAGTATTTT | CAWSLSGDTQYF
TRBJ1-4 | TRBV4-1 | TRBD1 | - | TGCGCCAGCAGCCAACACGGGGGCTTCCGGGACAGTGAAAAACTGTTTTTT | CASSQHGGFRDSEKLFF
TRBJ1-2 | TRBV6-5 | TRBD1 | - | TGTGCCAGCAGATTATCGGGACAGAGTAACTATGGCTACACCTTC | CASRLSGQSNYGYTF
TRBJ2-1 | TRBV14 | - | - | TGTGCCAGCAGCCAAGGGGTCTATACGGGTGAGCAGTTCTTC | CASSQGVYTGEQFF
TRBJ1-2 | TRBV15 | TRBD1 | - | TGTGCCACCAGCAGGGACAGGATGAACTATGGCTACACCTTC | CATSRDRMNYGYTF
TRBJ1-1 | TRBV7-2 | - | - | TGTGCCAGCAGCATGACTGAGAACACTGAAGCTTTCTTT | CASSMTENTEAFF
TRBJ2-1 | TRBV25-1 | - | once | TGTGCCAGCAGTTCACTAGATCGAGGTGAGCAGTTCTTC | CASSSLDRGEQFF
TRBJ2-4 | TRBV4-1 | - | - | TGCGCCAGCAGCCAAGGGCCACAGGGACGTAGAAACATTCAGTACTTC | CASSQGPQGRRNIQYF
TRBJ2-2 | TRBV11-3 | TRBD2 | - | TGTGCCAGCAGCTTATTTCTTCGGCTAGCGGACTACACCGGGGAGCTGTTTTTT | CASSLFLRLADYTGELFF
TRBJ1-2 | TRBV7-6 | - | few | TGTGCCAGCAGCGCTACACAGGGCGTCGGCTATATGCGGTACACCTTC | CASSATQGVGYMRYTF